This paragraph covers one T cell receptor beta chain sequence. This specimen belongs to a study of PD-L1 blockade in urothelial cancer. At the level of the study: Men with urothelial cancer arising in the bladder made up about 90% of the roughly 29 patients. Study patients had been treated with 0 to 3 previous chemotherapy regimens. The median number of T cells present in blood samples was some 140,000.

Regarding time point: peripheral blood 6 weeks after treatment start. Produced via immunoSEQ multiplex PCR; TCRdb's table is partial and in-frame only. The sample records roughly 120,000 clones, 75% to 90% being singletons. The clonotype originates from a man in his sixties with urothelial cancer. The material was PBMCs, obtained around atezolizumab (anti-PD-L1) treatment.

The CDR3 spells CASSQADRVVYGYTF. CDR3 bases: TGCGCCAGCAGCCAAGCAGACAGGGTGGTCTATGGCTACACCTTC. The gene calls are TRBV4-1 and TRBJ1-2; 7 bases are shared with TRBD1. The germline V gene encodes CDR1 MGHRA and CDR2 YSYEKL. The V and J ends lost 1 base and 4 bases, in that order; junction bases with no gene match: 6. This CDR3 comprises 15 residues.